This passage covers 5 T cell receptor beta chains from one sample sequenced in a study of T cell changes during pregnancy in multiple sclerosis. Generated by immunoSEQ multiplex PCR, the TCRdb table keeps only in-frame clones and is missing some. The sample lists approximately 61,000 clones; 90% were seen once. The specimen was peripheral blood, collected in the first trimester of pregnancy. These receptor sequences come from a female donor in good health, enrolled as a control in a pregnancy study.

The chain combines TRBV11-3 with TRBJ2-5; maybe TRBD1 (5 bases). CDR3 size: 16 residues. The V and J ends lost 4 bases and 2 bases respectively, with 17 bases between them. Germline V gene data show CDR1 as SGHNT and CDR2 as YENEEA. CDR3 in amino acids: CASSSHLLGQQETQYF. Here the CDR3 DNA reads TGTGCCAGCAGCTCCCATTTGTTGGGGCAGCAAGAGACCCAGTACTTC.

V is TRBV28 and J is TRBJ1-1, with D maybe TRBD1 (6 bases). Trimming pared 6 bases from V and 4 bases from J, leaving 9 bases between. This CDR3 contains 12 residues. CDR1 and CDR2 (germline): MDHEN, SYDVKM. The CDR3 DNA reads as TGTGCCAGCAGGAGGGGGGGCACTGAAGCTTTCTTT. This sequence encodes CASRRGGTEAFF.

The J gene is TRBJ2-7, the V gene TRBV4-1; 8 bases are shared with TRBD1. V trimming: 0 bases; J trimming: 3 bases; junction bases outside the gene matches: 10. CDR3 length equals 17 residues. Germline CDR1 is MGHRA and CDR2 is YSYEKL. CDR3 nucleotides: TGCGCCAGCAGCCAAGACTTAGACAGGGGTCTACACTACGAGCAGTACTTC. This encodes CASSQDLDRGLHYEQYF.

The chain uses TRBV7-9 and TRBJ1-5; D is ambiguous. This CDR3 comprises 12 residues. The germline V and J ends were trimmed by 6 bases and 0 bases, with 3 bases remaining between them. From germline, CDR1 is SEHNR and CDR2 FQNEAQ (reference sequence). Written as DNA, the CDR3 is TGTGCCAGCAGTAATAGCAATCAGCCCCAGCATTTT. Encoded protein: CASSNSNQPQHF.

This rearrangement joins TRBV6-6 to TRBJ1-2, with 7 bases aligning to TRBD1. In germline, CDR1 is MNHNY, CDR2 SVGAGI (reference sequence). V gave up 6 bases and J gave up 3 bases; unmatched junction bases: 7. CDR3 size: 14 residues. CDR3 sequence reads: CASSSQGVYYGYTF. As DNA, the CDR3 is TGTGCCAGCAGCTCTCAGGGGGTTTACTATGGCTACACCTTC.